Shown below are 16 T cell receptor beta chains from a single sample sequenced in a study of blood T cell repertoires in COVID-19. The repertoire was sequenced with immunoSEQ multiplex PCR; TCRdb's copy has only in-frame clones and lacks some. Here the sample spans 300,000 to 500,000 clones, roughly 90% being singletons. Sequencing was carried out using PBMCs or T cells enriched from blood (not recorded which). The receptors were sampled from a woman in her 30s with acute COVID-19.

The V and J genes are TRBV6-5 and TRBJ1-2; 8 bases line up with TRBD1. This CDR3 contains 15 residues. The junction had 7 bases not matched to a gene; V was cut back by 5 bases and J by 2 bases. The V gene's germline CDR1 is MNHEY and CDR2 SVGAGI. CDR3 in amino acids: CASSRQGKLNYGYTF. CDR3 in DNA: TGTGCCAGCAGTAGACAGGGGAAATTGAACTATGGCTACACCTTC.

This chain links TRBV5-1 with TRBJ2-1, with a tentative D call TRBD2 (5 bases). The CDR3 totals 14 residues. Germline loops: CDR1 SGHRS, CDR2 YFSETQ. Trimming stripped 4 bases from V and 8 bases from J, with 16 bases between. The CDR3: CASSRTGSVDEQFF. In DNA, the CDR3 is TGCGCCAGCAGCAGGACGGGAAGCGTCGATGAGCAGTTCTTC.

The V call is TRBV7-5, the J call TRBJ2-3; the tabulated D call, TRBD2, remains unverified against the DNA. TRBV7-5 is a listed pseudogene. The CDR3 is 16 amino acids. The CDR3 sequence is CVRSSRIAGGRNTQYF. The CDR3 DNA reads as TGTGTCAGAAGCTCCCGGATAGCGGGGGGGCGTAATACGCAGTATTTT.

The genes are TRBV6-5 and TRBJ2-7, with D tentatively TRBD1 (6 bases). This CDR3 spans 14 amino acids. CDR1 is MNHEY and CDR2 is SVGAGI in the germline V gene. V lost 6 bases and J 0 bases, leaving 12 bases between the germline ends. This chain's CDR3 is CASSHRDFSYEQYF. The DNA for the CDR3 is TGTGCCAGCAGCCACAGGGATTTCTCCTACGAGCAGTACTTC.

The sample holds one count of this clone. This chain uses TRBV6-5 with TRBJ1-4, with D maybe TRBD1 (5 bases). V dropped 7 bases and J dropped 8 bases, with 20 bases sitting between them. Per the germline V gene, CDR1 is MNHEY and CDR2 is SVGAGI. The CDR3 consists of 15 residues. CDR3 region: CASTYRDLGREKLFF. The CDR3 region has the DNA TGTGCCAGCACCTACCGGGACTTGGGACGGGAAAAACTGTTTTTT.

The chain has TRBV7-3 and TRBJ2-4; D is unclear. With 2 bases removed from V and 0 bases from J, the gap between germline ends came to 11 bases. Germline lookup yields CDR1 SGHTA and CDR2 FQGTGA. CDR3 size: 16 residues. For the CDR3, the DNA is TGTGCCAGCAGCTTAGAGCCCGGGTCAGCCAAAAACATTCAGTACTTC. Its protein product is CASSLEPGSAKNIQYF.

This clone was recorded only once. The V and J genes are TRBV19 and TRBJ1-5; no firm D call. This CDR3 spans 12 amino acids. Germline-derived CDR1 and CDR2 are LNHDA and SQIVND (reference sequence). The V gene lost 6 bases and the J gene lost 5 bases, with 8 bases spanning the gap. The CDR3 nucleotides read TGTGCCAGTAGGTCCGGGGATCAGCCCCAGCATTTT. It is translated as CASRSGDQPQHF.

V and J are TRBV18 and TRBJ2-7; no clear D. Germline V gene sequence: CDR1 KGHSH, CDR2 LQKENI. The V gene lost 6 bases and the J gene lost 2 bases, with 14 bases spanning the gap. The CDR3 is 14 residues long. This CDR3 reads CASSRAAVAYEQYF. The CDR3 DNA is TGTGCCAGCTCCCGAGCTGCCGTTGCCTACGAGCAGTACTTC. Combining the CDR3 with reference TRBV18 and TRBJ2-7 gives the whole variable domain NAGVMQNPRHLVRRRGQEARLRCSPMKGHSHVYWYRQLPEEGLKFMVYLQKENIIDESGMPKERFSAEFPKEGPSILRIQQVVRGDSAAYFCASSRAAVAYEQYFGPGTRLTVT.

The CDR3 reads CASSIGEEMNTEAFF. The DNA of the CDR3 is TGTGCCAGTAGTATAGGGGAGGAGATGAACACTGAAGCTTTCTTT. The V call is TRBV19, the J call TRBJ1-1; D not certain. CDR3 length: 15 amino acids. CDR1 LNHDA and CDR2 SQIVND come from the germline V gene (reference sequence). V was clipped by 1 base and J by 0 bases, with 9 bases between them. The full variable domain, in which reference TRBV19 and TRBJ1-1 provide the parts outside the CDR3, is DGGITQSPKYLFRKEGQNVTLSCEQNLNHDAMYWYRQDPGQGLRLIYYSQIVNDFQKGDIAEGYSVSREKKESFPLTVTSAQKNPTAFYLCASSIGEEMNTEAFFGQGTRLTVV.

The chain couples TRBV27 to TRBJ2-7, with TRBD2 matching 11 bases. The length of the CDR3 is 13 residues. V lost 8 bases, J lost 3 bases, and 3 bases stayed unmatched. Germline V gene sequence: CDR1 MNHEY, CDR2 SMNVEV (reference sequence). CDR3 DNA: TGTGCCAGCCGGCTAGCGGGGGGCTACGAGCAGTACTTC. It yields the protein CASRLAGGYEQYF.

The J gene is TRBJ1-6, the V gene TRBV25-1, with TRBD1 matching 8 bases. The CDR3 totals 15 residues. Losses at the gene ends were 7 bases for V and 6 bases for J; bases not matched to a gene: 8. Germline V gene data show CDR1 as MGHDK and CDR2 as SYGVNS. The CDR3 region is CASKYAGGFNSPLHF. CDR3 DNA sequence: TGTGCCAGCAAGTATGCAGGGGGCTTTAATTCACCCCTCCACTTT.

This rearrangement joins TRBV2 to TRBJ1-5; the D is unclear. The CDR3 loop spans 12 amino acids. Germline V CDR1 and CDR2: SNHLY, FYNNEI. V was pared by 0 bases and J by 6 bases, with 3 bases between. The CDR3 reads CASSEAIQPQHF. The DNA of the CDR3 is TGTGCCAGCAGTGAAGCTATTCAGCCCCAGCATTTT.

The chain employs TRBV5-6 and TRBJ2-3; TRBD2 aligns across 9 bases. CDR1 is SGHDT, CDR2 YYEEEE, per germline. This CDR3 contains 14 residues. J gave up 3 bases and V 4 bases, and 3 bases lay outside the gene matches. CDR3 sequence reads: CASSRTSGTDTQYF. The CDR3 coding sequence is TGTGCCAGCAGCCGAACTAGCGGGACAGATACGCAGTATTTT. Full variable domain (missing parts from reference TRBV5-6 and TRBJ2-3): DAGVTQSPTHLIKTRGQQVTLRCSPKSGHDTVSWYQQALGQGPQFIFQYYEEEERQRGNFPDRFSGHQFPNYSSELNVNALLLGDSALYLCASSRTSGTDTQYFGPGTRLTVL.

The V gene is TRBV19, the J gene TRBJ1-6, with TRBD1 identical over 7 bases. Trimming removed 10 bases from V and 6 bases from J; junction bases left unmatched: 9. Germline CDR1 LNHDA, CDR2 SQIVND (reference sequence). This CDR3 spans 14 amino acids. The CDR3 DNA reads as TGTGCCAACCGGGGACAGTCACTTAATTCACCCCTCCACTTT. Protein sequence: CANRGQSLNSPLHF.

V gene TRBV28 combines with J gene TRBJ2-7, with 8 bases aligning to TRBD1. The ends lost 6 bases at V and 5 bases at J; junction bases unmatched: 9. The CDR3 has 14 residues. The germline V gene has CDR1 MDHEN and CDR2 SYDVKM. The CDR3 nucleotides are TGTGCCAGCAGACCGGACAGGGAGGTACACGAGCAGTACTTC. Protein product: CASRPDREVHEQYF. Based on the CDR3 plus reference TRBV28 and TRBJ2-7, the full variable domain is DVKVTQSSRYLVKRTGEKVFLECVQDMDHENMFWYRQDPGLGLRLIYFSYDVKMKEKGDIPEGYSVSREKKERFSLILESASTNQTSMYLCASRPDREVHEQYFGPGTRLTVT.

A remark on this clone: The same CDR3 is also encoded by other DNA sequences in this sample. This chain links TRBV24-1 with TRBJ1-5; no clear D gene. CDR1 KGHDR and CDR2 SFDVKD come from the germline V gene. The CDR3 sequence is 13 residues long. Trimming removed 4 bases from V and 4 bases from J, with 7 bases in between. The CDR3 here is CATSDPGNQPQHF. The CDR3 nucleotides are TGTGCCACCAGTGACCCGGGAAATCAGCCCCAGCATTTT.